The T cell receptor beta chain described here comes from a study of CD8 T cells in Susac syndrome. Trimming removed 0 bases from V and 3 bases from J, with 11 bases in between. The CDR3 extends over 15 amino acids. Germline CDR1 and CDR2: LGHNA and YSLEER. Random hexamers primed reverse transcription of roughly 0.5 to 1 ug RNA. MiXCR, run by TCRdb on the immunoSEQ multiplex PCR reads, gives a single entry per CDR3 protein. The repertoire holds 150,000 to 200,000 distinct CDR3 sequences, with 85% to 95% as singletons. Through negative isolation, CD4+ and CD8+ T cells were obtained, while TEMRA cells were enriched using FACS.

The sequence was collected from a human donor with Susac syndrome. What was sequenced was CD4+ T cells from PBMCs. The genes are TRBV4-3 and TRBJ1-2; a possible D gene is TRBD1 (5 bases). The CDR3 sequence: CASSQDLEGDYGYTF. The DNA of the CDR3 is TGCGCCAGCAGCCAAGATTTGGAAGGGGACTATGGCTACACCTTC.